The sequence of this TCR beta chain was determined in a study of T-cell reconstitution after alpha-beta-depleted transplantation in children (dated by TCRdb to about 2016). For context, the study as a whole: T-cell immune reconstitution after TCRalphabeta/CD19-depleted allogeneic hematopoietic cell transplantation in children was quantitatively tracked in the study by means of TCR repertoire profiling. Here is what the overall study found, with its caveats: The apparently early recovery of alphabetaT-cell counts about two months after transplant reportedly depended on only several hundred rapidly expanded clones that came from non-depleted graft cells. The frequencies of hyperexpanded clones fell over the following months, and after one year, T-cell counts and TCRbeta diversity were mostly attributed to newly produced T cells. In some patients, the high TCRbeta diversity seen at day 60 was put down to recipient T cells and intrathymic progenitors that had survived conditioning.

Including the terminal cysteine and phenylalanine, the CDR3 comprises 12 residues. Of all the DNA, just the CDR3 is kept, 36 bases in frame from base 1. V loses 4 bases of germline sequence and J loses 9 bases, and the interval between the two ends is 11 bases. CDR1 SGHKS and CDR2 YYEKEE are derived from the germline V gene (reference sequence). This clonotype occurred a few times. The specificity of this receptor is unknown. The record has no base qualities; no much larger clone is one base away. The treatment or condition label for this specimen denotes: allogeneic hematopoietic cell transplantation with graft depleted of TCRalphabeta T cells and CD19 B cells. TCRalphabeta/CD19-depleted allogeneic hematopoietic cell grafts were given to the transplant recipients, all of whom were children. The library was made by PCR. The data were produced on an Illumina HiSeq 2500. Molecular barcoding was employed in the preparation of TCR libraries, with unique molecular identifiers being used to normalize TCRbeta repertoire quantification. TCRdb trimmed the raw reads at Q25, called clones with MiXCR and kept productive beta chains. Every distinct CDR3 protein forms one entry, paired with its most common genes and DNA. This sample comprises fewer than 250,000 distinct CDR3 sequences, approximately 17% of them detected only once. Clones ranked in the top ten supply roughly two fifths of the sample.

The receptor's source is a male patient between 2 and 10 years old who had a stem cell transplant for acute lymphoblastic leukemia, so the T cells may come from the graft donor. Recombination linked TRBV5-5 to TRBJ2-1; perhaps TRBD1 is the D gene, with 7 bases matching. Material: PBMCs, mostly from graft donor cells, obtained 360 days after TCRalphabeta/CD19-depleted stem cell transplant. At the DNA level, the sequence is TGTGCCAGCAGCGTGGAGGGGGCTGAGCAGTTCTTC. Its protein product is CASSVEGAEQFF.